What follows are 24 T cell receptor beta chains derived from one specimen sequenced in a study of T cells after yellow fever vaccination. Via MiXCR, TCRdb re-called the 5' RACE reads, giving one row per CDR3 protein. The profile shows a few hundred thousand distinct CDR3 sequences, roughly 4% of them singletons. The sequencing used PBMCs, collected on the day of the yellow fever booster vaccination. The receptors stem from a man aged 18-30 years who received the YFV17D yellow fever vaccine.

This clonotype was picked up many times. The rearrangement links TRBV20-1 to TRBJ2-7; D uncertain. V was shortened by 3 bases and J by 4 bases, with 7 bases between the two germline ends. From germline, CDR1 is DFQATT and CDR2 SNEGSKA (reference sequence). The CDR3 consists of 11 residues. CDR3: CSARPEYEQYV. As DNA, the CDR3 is TGCAGTGCTAGGCCGGAGTACGAGCAGTACGTC.

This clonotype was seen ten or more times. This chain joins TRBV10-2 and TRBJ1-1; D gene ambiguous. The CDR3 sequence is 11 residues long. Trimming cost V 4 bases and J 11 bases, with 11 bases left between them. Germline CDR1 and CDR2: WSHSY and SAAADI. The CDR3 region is CASSALAGAFF. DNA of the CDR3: TGCGCCAGCAGTGCCCTGGCGGGGGCTTTCTTT.

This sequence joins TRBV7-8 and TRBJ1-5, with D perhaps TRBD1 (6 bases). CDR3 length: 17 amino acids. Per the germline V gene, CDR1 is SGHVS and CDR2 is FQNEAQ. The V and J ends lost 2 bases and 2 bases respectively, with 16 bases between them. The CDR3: CASSLTRGGSRNQPQHF. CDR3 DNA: TGTGCCAGCAGCTTAACGAGGGGGGGATCCCGCAATCAGCCCCAGCATTTT.

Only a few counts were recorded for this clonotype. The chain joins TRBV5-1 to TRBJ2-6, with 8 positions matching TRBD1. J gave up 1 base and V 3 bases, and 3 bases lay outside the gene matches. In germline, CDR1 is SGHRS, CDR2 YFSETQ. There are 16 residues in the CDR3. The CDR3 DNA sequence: TGCGCCAGCAGCTGGGGGGACAGGTCTGGGGCCAACGTCCTGACTTTC. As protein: CASSWGDRSGANVLTF.

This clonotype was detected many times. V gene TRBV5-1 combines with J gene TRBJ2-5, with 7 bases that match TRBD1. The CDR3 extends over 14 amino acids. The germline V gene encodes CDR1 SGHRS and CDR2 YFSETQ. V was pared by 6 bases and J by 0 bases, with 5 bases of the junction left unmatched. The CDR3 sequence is CASTPDRDQETQYF. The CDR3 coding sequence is TGCGCCAGCACTCCCGACAGGGACCAAGAGACCCAGTACTTC.

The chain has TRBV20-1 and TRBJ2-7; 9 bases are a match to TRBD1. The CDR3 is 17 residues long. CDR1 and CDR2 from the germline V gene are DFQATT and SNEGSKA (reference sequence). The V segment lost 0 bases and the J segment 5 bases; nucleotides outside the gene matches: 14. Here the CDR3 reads CSARDDSSGTGSHEQYF. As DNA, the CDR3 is TGCAGTGCTAGAGATGATTCGAGCGGGACAGGGTCCCACGAGCAGTACTTC.

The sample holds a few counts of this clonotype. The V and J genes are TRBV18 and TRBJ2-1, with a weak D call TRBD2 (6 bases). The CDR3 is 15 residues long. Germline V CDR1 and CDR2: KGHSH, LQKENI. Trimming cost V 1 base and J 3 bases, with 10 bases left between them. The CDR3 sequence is CASSPRSGVYNEQFF. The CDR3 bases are TGTGCCAGCTCACCACGTTCGGGGGTCTACAATGAGCAGTTCTTC.

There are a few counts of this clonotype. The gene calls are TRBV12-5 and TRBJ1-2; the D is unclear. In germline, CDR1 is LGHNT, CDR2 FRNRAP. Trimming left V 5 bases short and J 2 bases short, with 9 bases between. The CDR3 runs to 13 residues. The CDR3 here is CASGPMKNYGYTF. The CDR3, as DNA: TGTGCTAGTGGTCCGATGAAGAACTATGGCTACACCTTC.

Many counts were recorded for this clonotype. The CDR3 region has the DNA TGTGCCAGCAGTTTGGTCCCCTTTAGCGACAGGGGAGCAACTAATGAAAAACTGTTTTTT. Translating gives CASSLVPFSDRGATNEKLFF. The chain combines TRBV12-3 or TRBV12-4 with TRBJ1-4; TRBD1 matches at 8 bases. Trimming at V came to 3 bases and at J to 0 bases, leaving 15 bases not matched to a gene. This CDR3 is 20 amino acids long.

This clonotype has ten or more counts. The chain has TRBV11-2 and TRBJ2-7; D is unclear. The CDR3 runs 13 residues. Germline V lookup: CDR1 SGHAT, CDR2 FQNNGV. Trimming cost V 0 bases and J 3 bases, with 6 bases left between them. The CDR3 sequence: CASSLDEYYEQYV. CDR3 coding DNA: TGTGCCAGCAGCTTAGACGAGTACTACGAGCAGTACGTC.

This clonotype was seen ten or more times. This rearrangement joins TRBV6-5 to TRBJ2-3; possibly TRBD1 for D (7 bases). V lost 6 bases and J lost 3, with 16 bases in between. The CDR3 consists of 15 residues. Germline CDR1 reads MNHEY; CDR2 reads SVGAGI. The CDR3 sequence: CASSRTTGRTDTQYF. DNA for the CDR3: TGTGCCAGCAGCCGCACGACAGGGAGGACAGATACGCAGTATTTT.

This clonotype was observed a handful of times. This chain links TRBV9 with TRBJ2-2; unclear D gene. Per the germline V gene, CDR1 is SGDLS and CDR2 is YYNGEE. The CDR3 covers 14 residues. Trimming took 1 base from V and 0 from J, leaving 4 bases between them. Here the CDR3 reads CASSVLPNTGELFF. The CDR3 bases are TGTGCCAGCAGCGTACTCCCGAACACCGGGGAGCTGTTTTTT.

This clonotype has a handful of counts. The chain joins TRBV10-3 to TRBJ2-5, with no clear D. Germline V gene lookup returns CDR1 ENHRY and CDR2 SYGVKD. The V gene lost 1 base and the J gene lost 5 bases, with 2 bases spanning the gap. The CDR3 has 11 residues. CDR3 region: CAISELETQYF. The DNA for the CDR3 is TGTGCCATCAGTGAGTTGGAGACCCAGTACTTC.

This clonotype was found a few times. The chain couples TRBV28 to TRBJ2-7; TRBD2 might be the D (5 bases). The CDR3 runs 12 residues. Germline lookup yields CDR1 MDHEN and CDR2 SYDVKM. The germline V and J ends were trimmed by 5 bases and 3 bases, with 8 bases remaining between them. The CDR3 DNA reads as TGTGCCAGCAGTCAACGGGGCTACGAGCAGTACGTC. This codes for CASSQRGYEQYV.

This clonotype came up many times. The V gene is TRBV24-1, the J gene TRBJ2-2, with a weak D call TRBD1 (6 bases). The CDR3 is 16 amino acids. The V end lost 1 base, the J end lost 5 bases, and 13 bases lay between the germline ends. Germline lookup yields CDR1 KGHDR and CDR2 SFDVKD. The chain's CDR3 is CATSDLAGAVTGELFF. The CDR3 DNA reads TGTGCCACCAGTGATTTAGCAGGGGCGGTGACCGGGGAGCTGTTTTTT.

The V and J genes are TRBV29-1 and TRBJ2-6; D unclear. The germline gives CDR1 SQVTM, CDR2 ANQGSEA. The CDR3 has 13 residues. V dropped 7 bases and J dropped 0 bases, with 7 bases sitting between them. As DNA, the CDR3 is TGCAGCGCCGCCGTCTCTGGGGCCAACGTCCTGACTTTC. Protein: CSAAVSGANVLTF.

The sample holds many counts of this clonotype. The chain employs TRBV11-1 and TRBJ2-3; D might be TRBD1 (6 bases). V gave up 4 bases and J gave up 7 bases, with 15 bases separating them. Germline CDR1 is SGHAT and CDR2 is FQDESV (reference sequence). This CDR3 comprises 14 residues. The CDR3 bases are TGTGCCAGCAGCTCCGGAAACAGGGCGTATACGCAGTATTTT. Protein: CASSSGNRAYTQYF.

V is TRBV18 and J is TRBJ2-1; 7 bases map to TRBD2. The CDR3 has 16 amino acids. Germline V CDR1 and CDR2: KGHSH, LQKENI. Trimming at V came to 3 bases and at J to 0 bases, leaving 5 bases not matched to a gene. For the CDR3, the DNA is TGTGCCAGCTCACCCCTAGCGGCCAGCTCCTACAATGAGCAGTTCTTC. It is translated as CASSPLAASSYNEQFF.

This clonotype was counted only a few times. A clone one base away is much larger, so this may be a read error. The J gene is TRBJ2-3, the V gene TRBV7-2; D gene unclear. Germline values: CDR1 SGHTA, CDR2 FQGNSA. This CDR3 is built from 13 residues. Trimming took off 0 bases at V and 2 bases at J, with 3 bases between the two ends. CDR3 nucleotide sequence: TGTGCCAGCAGCTTAGCGACCACAGATACGCAGTATTTT. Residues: CASSLATTDTQYF. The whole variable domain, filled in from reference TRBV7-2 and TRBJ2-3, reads GAGVSQSPSNKVTEKGKDVELRCDPISGHTALYWYRQSLGQGLEFLIYFQGNSAPDKSGLPSDRFSAERTGGSVSTLTIQRTQQEDSAVYLCASSLATTDTQYFGPGTRLTVL.

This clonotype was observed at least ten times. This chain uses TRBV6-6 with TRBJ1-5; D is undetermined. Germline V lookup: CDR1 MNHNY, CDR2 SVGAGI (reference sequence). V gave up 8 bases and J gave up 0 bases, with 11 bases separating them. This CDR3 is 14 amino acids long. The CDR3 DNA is TGTGCCAGCGGACCCTCGGATAGCAATCAGCCCCAGCATTTT. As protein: CASGPSDSNQPQHF.

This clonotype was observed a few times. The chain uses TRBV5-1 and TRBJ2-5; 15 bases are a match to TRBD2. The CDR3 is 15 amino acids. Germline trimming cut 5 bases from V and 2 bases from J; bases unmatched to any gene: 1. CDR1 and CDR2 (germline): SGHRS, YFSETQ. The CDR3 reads CASRGLAGGQETQYF. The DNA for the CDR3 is TGCGCCAGCAGAGGACTAGCGGGGGGGCAAGAGACCCAGTACTTC.

CDR3 in DNA: TGTGCCAGCTGCTGGGGGATTATCGGGGAGCTGTTTTTT. It codes for CASCWGIIGELFF. V and J are TRBV6-2 or TRBV6-3 and TRBJ2-2; either TRBD1 or TRBD2 may fit D (5 bases each). Trimming cost V 8 bases and J 7 bases, with 14 bases left between them. Germline V gene lookup returns CDR1 MNHEY and CDR2 SVGEGT. CDR3 size: 13 residues.

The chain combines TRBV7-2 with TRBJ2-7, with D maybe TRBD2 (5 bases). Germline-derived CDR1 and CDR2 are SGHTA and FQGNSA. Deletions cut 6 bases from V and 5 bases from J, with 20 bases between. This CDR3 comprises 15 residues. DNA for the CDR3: TGTGCCAGCAGGAGTCGTGGGCGGGCGGCCAACGAGCAGTACTTC. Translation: CASRSRGRAANEQYF.

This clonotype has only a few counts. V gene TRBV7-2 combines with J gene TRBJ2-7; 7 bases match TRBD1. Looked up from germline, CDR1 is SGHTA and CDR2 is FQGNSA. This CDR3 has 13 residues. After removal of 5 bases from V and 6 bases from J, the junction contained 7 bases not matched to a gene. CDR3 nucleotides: TGTGCCAGCAGCCCGCTCGCAGGGGGCGAGCAGTACGTC. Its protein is CASSPLAGGEQYV.